These 29 T cell receptor beta chains were sequenced from one sample in a study of response to subunit inactivated influenza vaccine. One entry per CDR3 protein results from TCRdb running MiXCR on the RT-PCR reads. The table shows 630,000 or so distinct CDR3 sequences, with less than 20% occurring only once. The sample here was PBMCs from blood, taken roughly 12 days after vaccination. The receptors come from a middle-aged man who received an inactivated influenza vaccine.

This clonotype was counted ten times or more. CDR3 residues: CASSLWDSSHQPQHF. CDR3 nucleotide sequence: TGTGCCAGCAGCCTCTGGGACAGCTCTCATCAGCCCCAGCATTTT. The gene calls are TRBV7-2 and TRBJ1-5; 7 bases are shared with TRBD1. The V gene's germline CDR1 is SGHTA and CDR2 FQGNSA. With 5 bases clipped from V and 5 bases from J, the junction kept 9 bases outside the gene matches. The length of the CDR3 is 15 residues.

The chain joins TRBV25-1 to TRBJ2-1; D possibly corresponds to TRBD2 (5 bases). The CDR3 spans 15 residues. Trimming stripped 3 bases from V and 7 bases from J, with 16 bases between. Germline V CDR1 and CDR2: MGHDK, SYGVNS. In nucleotides, the CDR3 is TGTGCCAGCAGTGACCCGAGGAGGCTGACGAATGAGCAGTTCTTC. Protein: CASSDPRRLTNEQFF.

This clonotype has only a few counts. The chain uses TRBV4-3 and TRBJ2-7; possibly TRBD1 for D (6 bases). The CDR3 runs to 14 residues. V was shortened by 0 bases and J by 6 bases, with 12 bases between the two germline ends. Germline lookup yields CDR1 LGHNA and CDR2 YSLEER. The CDR3 sequence: CASSQDPKQGEQYF. CDR3 DNA: TGCGCCAGCAGCCAAGATCCCAAACAGGGCGAGCAGTACTTC.

This clonotype came up a few times. The chain combines TRBV4-2 with TRBJ2-7; 8 bases align to TRBD2. The germline V gene has CDR1 LGHNA and CDR2 YNFKEQ. After removal of 1 base from V and 1 base from J, the junction contained 3 bases not matched to a gene. This CDR3 has 15 residues. The CDR3 here is CASSQGGLESYEQYF. In DNA form, the CDR3 reads TGTGCCAGCAGCCAAGGGGGACTAGAGTCCTACGAGCAGTACTTC.

The gene calls are TRBV27 and TRBJ1-1, with unresolved D. V was shortened by 2 bases and J by 6 bases, with 10 bases between the two germline ends. The CDR3 runs 13 residues. Germline V CDR1 and CDR2: MNHEY, SMNVEV (reference sequence). CDR3 nucleotides: TGTGCCAGCAGTTTAAAAGGGTTCTCTGAAGCTTTCTTT. Protein: CASSLKGFSEAFF.

This clonotype was found many times. The chain couples TRBV5-1 to TRBJ2-5, with D uncertain. Germline loops: CDR1 SGHRS, CDR2 YFSETQ. Trimming shortened V by 0 bases and J by 5 bases, and 8 bases separated the two germline ends. The CDR3 spans 13 residues. CDR3 residues: CASSLVPHETQYF. CDR3 nucleotides: TGCGCCAGCAGCTTGGTGCCTCACGAGACCCAGTACTTC. The variable domain in full, with the rest retrieved from reference TRBV5-1 and TRBJ2-5, is KAGVTQTPRYLIKTRGQQVTLSCSPISGHRSVSWYQQTPGQGLQFLFEYFSETQRNKGNFPGRFSGRQFSNSRSEMNVSTLELGDSALYLCASSLVPHETQYFGPGTRLLVL.

This clonotype was counted only a few times. This chain uses TRBV12-3 or TRBV12-4 with TRBJ2-5; no reliable D call. CDR3 length equals 13 residues. The V and J ends lost 3 bases and 4 bases respectively, with 9 bases between them. CDR3 sequence reads: CASSFSVRETQYF. CDR3 DNA sequence: TGTGCCAGCAGTTTCTCGGTGAGAGAGACCCAGTACTTC.

The V and J genes are TRBV5-1 and TRBJ2-5; 7 bases align to TRBD2. The ends lost 4 bases at V and 5 bases at J; junction bases unmatched: 8. The CDR3 is 14 amino acids. The germline CDR1 and CDR2 sequences are SGHRS and YFSETQ. Written as DNA, the CDR3 is TGCGCCAGCAGCCAAGGACTAGTATTCGAGACCCAGTACTTC. Its translation: CASSQGLVFETQYF.

In this sample, this clonotype turned up a few times. V is TRBV28 and J is TRBJ1-1; unclear D gene. The germline V gene has CDR1 MDHEN and CDR2 SYDVKM. The CDR3 has 16 residues. V lost 1 base and J 4 bases, leaving 16 bases between the germline ends. The CDR3 nucleotides read TGTGCCAGCAGTTTATTCGTTTTCGGGGAGGGCACTGAAGCTTTCTTT. The encoded protein is CASSLFVFGEGTEAFF.

The chain recombines TRBV7-2 with TRBJ2-1, with 8 bases matching TRBD2. This CDR3 region has 16 residues. The V and J ends lost 5 bases and 4 bases, in that order; junction bases with no gene match: 10. The germline gives CDR1 SGHTA, CDR2 FQGNSA. CDR3 DNA: TGTGCCAGCAGCCGTCCTACTAGCGGACCATACAATGAGCAGTTCTTC. Translated, it gives CASSRPTSGPYNEQFF. The whole variable domain, remainder taken from reference TRBV7-2 and TRBJ2-1, is GAGVSQSPSNKVTEKGKDVELRCDPISGHTALYWYRQSLGQGLEFLIYFQGNSAPDKSGLPSDRFSAERTGGSVSTLTIQRTQQEDSAVYLCASSRPTSGPYNEQFFGPGTRLTVL.

In its sample, this clonotype was seen a few times. The J gene is TRBJ2-3, the V gene TRBV19, with 8 bases aligning to TRBD1. V shed 6 bases, J shed 2 bases, and the junction held 4 bases outside the gene matches. The CDR3 is made up of 14 amino acids. The germline gives CDR1 LNHDA, CDR2 SQIVND (reference sequence). As DNA, the CDR3 is TGTGCCAGTAGAGACAGGGGCTTCACAGATACGCAGTATTTT. Protein product: CASRDRGFTDTQYF.

This clonotype was detected many times. The rearrangement uses TRBV27 and TRBJ2-4; perhaps TRBD2 as D (5 bases). This CDR3 has 15 amino acids. Germline lookup yields CDR1 MNHEY and CDR2 SMNVEV (reference sequence). Deletions cut 5 bases from V and 0 bases from J, with 11 bases between. CDR3 region: CASSLLGLAKNIQYF. As DNA, the CDR3 is TGTGCCAGCAGTCTCCTAGGACTAGCCAAAAACATTCAGTACTTC.

There are a few counts of this clonotype. V and J are TRBV5-1 and TRBJ2-7; tentatively, D is TRBD1 (5 bases). Germline values: CDR1 SGHRS, CDR2 YFSETQ. The V gene lost 0 bases and the J gene lost 4 bases, with 17 bases spanning the gap. The length of the CDR3 is 16 residues. The CDR3 protein is CASSLAGQQAGYEQYF. CDR3 coding DNA: TGCGCCAGCAGCTTGGCCGGGCAACAGGCCGGTTACGAGCAGTACTTC.

This clonotype appeared a few times. The V and J genes are TRBV20-1 and TRBJ2-1; 7 bases line up with TRBD2. Germline CDR1 DFQATT, CDR2 SNEGSKA (reference sequence). With V trimmed by 2 bases and J by 5 bases, 12 bases remained unmatched. CDR3 length: 16 residues. In DNA form, the CDR3 reads TGCAGTGCTAGACCCCCGGGCGGGAGAAGGAACAATGAGCAGTTCTTC. Translated: CSARPPGGRRNNEQFF.

This clonotype was picked up a small number of times. The chain recombines TRBV29-1 with TRBJ2-7; D gene uncertain. This CDR3 is 13 amino acids long. V lost 4 bases to trimming and J lost 2 bases, with 12 bases between them. The germline V gene has CDR1 SQVTM and CDR2 ANQGSEA. The CDR3 reads CSVALVPPYEQYF. The CDR3 nucleotides are TGCAGCGTTGCCCTAGTACCTCCCTACGAGCAGTACTTC.

This clonotype was picked up a small number of times. The rearrangement joins TRBV10-3 to TRBJ2-3, with 9 bases aligning to TRBD2. The CDR3 totals 17 residues. Trimming at V came to 6 bases and at J to 0 bases, leaving 10 bases not matched to a gene. Germline lookup yields CDR1 ENHRY and CDR2 SYGVKD. The CDR3 DNA reads as TGTGCCATCAGGGACCTGGCGGGGGGGCTTAGCACAGATACGCAGTATTTT. Translation gives CAIRDLAGGLSTDTQYF.

The chain links TRBV18 to TRBJ2-7, with 8 bases lining up with TRBD1. The junction had 12 bases not matched to a gene; V was cut back by 3 bases and J by 5 bases. The CDR3 has 16 residues. Germline loops: CDR1 KGHSH, CDR2 LQKENI. The CDR3 DNA sequence: TGTGCCAGCTCACCGGGTCGCGACAGGGGTTATAACGAGCAGTACTTC. This sequence encodes CASSPGRDRGYNEQYF. The complete variable domain, with remaining parts taken from reference TRBV18 and TRBJ2-7, reads NAGVMQNPRHLVRRRGQEARLRCSPMKGHSHVYWYRQLPEEGLKFMVYLQKENIIDESGMPKERFSAEFPKEGPSILRIQQVVRGDSAAYFCASSPGRDRGYNEQYFGPGTRLTVT.

V usage is TRBV3-1 and J usage is TRBJ2-7, with D unclear. CDR3 size: 12 residues. The V end lost 0 bases, the J end lost 7 bases, and 7 bases lay between the germline ends. Germline V gene lookup returns CDR1 LGHDT and CDR2 YNNKEL (reference sequence). The CDR3 protein is CASSQEVGEQYF. The CDR3 region has the DNA TGTGCCAGCAGCCAAGAAGTTGGGGAGCAGTACTTC.

This clonotype has just one count. This chain connects TRBV4-3 to TRBJ2-7; TRBD1 might be the D (6 bases). Trimming pared 0 bases from V and 1 base from J, leaving 10 bases between. This CDR3 spans 15 amino acids. Per germline, CDR1 LGHNA and CDR2 YSLEER. The CDR3 protein is CASSQDVGQSYEQYF. The CDR3 DNA reads TGCGCCAGCAGCCAAGATGTTGGACAGTCCTACGAGCAGTACTTC.

On this clonotype: At one end the junction does not follow the germline gene, possibly because of a read error. This chain uses TRBV4-3 with TRBJ2-3; weak D call: TRBD1 (5 bases). The V gene's germline CDR1 is LGHNA and CDR2 YSLEER. The CDR3 runs to 15 residues. CDR3 sequence: CPSSQFQGNTDTQYF. The CDR3 nucleotides are TGCCCCAGCAGCCAATTCCAGGGAAACACAGATACGCAGTATTTT.

This clonotype was recorded at least ten times. The CDR3 here is CASSRYFSPSGPFYNEQFF. CDR3 nucleotide sequence: TGTGCCAGCAGCCGCTACTTCTCCCCTAGCGGACCCTTTTACAATGAGCAGTTCTTC. The V gene is TRBV14, the J gene TRBJ2-1; 7 bases line up with TRBD2. The length of the CDR3 is 19 residues. Trimming took 4 bases from V and 4 from J; bases not matched to a gene: 19. Germline lookup yields CDR1 SGHDN and CDR2 FVKESK.

This clonotype has just a few counts. The chain couples TRBV6-2 or TRBV6-3 to TRBJ2-5, with D perhaps TRBD1 (6 bases). The CDR3 has 15 amino acids. V was pared by 5 bases and J by 2 bases, with 15 bases between. The V gene's germline CDR1 is MNHEY and CDR2 SVGEGT. The CDR3 loop is CASSTPARGQETQYF. CDR3 in DNA: TGTGCCAGCAGTACCCCCGCCAGGGGTCAAGAGACCCAGTACTTC.

This clonotype was detected ten times or more. The V call is TRBV20-1, the J call TRBJ2-5; D is perhaps TRBD2 (5 bases). The germline V gene encodes CDR1 DFQATT and CDR2 SNEGSKA (reference sequence). The CDR3 runs to 10 residues. V lost 6 bases and J 5 bases, leaving 7 bases between the germline ends. This CDR3 reads CSAQRETQYF. CDR3 nucleotide sequence: TGCAGTGCCCAGCGGGAGACCCAGTACTTC.

This clonotype was counted between two and nine times. The chain joins TRBV7-2 to TRBJ1-1; D is unclear. The CDR3 has 14 amino acids. V shed 8 bases and J shed 0 bases, with 13 bases lying between them. Germline values: CDR1 SGHTA, CDR2 FQGNSA. The CDR3 DNA reads as TGTGCCAGCCTAATTGGCCGGTTGAACACTGAAGCTTTCTTT. It is translated as CASLIGRLNTEAFF.

This clonotype was seen ten or more times. The chain carries TRBV29-1 and TRBJ2-2; 8 bases align to TRBD1. Germline assignment: CDR1 SQVTM and CDR2 ANQGSEA. CDR3 length: 14 residues. J lost 5 bases, V lost 7 bases, and 9 bases had no gene match. CDR3 sequence: CSDTHRGSTGELFF. The CDR3 region has the DNA TGCAGCGACACCCACAGGGGGTCGACCGGGGAGCTGTTTTTT.

The chain couples TRBV7-9 to TRBJ1-6; 8 positions agree with TRBD1. Germline trimming cut 3 bases from V and 2 bases from J; bases unmatched to any gene: 6. Germline-derived CDR1 and CDR2 are SEHNR and FQNEAQ (reference sequence). The CDR3 runs 17 residues. The CDR3 spells CASSLTQQGAYNSPLHF. The DNA of the CDR3 is TGTGCCAGCAGCTTGACCCAACAGGGGGCCTATAATTCACCCCTCCACTTT.

This clonotype was counted only a few times. The chain is built from TRBV29-1 and TRBJ1-5; 7 positions agree with TRBD1. The CDR3 is 13 amino acids. CDR1 is SQVTM and CDR2 is ANQGSEA in the germline V gene. V dropped 3 bases and J dropped 2; count of bases not matched to a gene: 1. The CDR3 DNA follows: TGCAGCGTTGAGCAGGGGGGCAATCAGCCCCAGCATTTT. Translated: CSVEQGGNQPQHF.

This clonotype was counted ten times or more. The junction departs from germline at one end; a sequencing error may be responsible. V gene TRBV12-3 or TRBV12-4 combines with J gene TRBJ2-7, with TRBD1 as a possible D gene (6 bases). This CDR3 is built from 13 residues. Here the CDR3 DNA reads TGCGCCAGCAGCTTGGCAGGGGCCGGCGAGCAGTACTTC. Translated, it gives CASSLAGAGEQYF.

This clonotype was seen only a few times. V and J are TRBV11-2 and TRBJ2-4, with 7 bases that match TRBD1. Germline V gene lookup returns CDR1 SGHAT and CDR2 FQNNGV. CDR3 length: 14 amino acids. V lost 9 bases, J lost 0 bases, and 5 bases stayed unmatched. CDR3 protein: CASRDSLAKNIQYF. For the CDR3, the DNA is TGTGCCAGTAGGGACAGTTTAGCCAAAAACATTCAGTACTTC.